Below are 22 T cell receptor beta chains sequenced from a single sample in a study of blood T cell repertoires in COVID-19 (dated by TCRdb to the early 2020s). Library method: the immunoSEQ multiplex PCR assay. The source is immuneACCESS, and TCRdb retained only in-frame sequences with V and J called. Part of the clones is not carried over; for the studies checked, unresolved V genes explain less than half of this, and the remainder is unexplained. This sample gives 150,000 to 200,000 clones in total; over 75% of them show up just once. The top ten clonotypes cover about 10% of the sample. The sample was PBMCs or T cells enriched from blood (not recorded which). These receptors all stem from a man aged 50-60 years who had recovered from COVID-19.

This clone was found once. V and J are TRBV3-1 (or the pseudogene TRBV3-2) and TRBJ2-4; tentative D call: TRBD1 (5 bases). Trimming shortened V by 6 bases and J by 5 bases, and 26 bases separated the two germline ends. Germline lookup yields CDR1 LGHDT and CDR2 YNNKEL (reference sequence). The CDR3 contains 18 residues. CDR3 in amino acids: CASSNTIGRGTSQNIQYF. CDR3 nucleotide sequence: TGTGCCAGCAGTAACACGATTGGAAGGGGCACTTCCCAAAACATTCAGTACTTC.

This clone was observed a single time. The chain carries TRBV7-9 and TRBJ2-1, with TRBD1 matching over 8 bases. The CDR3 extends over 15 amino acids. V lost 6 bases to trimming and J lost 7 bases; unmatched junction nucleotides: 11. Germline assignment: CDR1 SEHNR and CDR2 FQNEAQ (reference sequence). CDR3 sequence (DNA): TGTGCCAGCAGTAAAACCGGGACAGGCGGGAATGAGCAGTTCTTC. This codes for CASSKTGTGGNEQFF.

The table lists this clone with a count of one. CDR3 protein: CASSAHRPGGYTF. CDR3 coding DNA: TGTGCCAGCAGTGCCCACAGGCCAGGGGGCTACACCTTC. This chain joins TRBV28 and TRBJ1-2; D possibly corresponds to TRBD1 (5 bases). Germline CDR1 MDHEN, CDR2 SYDVKM. This CDR3 spans 13 amino acids. The V end was cut by 5 bases, the J end by 8 bases, with 15 bases between.

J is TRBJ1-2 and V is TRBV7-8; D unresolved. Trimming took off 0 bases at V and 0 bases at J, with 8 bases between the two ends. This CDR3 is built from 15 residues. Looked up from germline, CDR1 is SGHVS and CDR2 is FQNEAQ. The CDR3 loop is CASSLAHGSNYGYTF. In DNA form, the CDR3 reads TGTGCCAGCAGCTTAGCTCACGGTTCTAACTATGGCTACACCTTC. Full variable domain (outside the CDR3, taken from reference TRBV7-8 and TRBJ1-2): GAGVSQSPRYKVAKRGQDVALRCDPISGHVSLFWYQQALGQGPEFLTYFQNEAQLDKSGLPSDRFFAERPEGSVSTLKIQRTQQEDSAVYLCASSLAHGSNYGYTFGSGTRLTVV.

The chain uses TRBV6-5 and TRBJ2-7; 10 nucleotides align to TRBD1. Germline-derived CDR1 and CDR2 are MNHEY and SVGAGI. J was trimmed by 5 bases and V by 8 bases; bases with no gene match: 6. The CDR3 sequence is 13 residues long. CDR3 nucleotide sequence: TGTGCCAGCCTGCGGGACAGGGGTGACGAGCAGTACTTC. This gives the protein CASLRDRGDEQYF.

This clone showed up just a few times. This CDR3 reads CASSQGGQGVYTF. The DNA of the CDR3 is TGTGCCAGCTCACAAGGGGGACAGGGGGTCTACACCTTC. The chain uses TRBV18 and TRBJ1-2, with TRBD1 identical over 11 bases. Germline CDR1 is KGHSH and CDR2 is LQKENI. The CDR3 totals 13 residues. Trimming at V came to 4 bases and at J to 10 bases, leaving 5 bases not matched to a gene.

The CDR3 here is CASSKDIPGPANTEAFF. The CDR3 DNA reads as TGTGCCAGCAGCAAAGACATACCTGGGCCGGCCAACACTGAAGCTTTCTTT. The chain couples TRBV21-1 to TRBJ1-1; the table's D call TRBD1 went unverified against the DNA. TRBV21-1 is a documented pseudogene. The CDR3 contains 17 residues.

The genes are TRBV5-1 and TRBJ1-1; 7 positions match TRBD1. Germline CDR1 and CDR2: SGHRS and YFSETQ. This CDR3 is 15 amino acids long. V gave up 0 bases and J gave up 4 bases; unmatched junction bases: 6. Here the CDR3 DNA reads TGCGCCAGCAGCTTGGAGACAGGGCTGGGCACTGAAGCTTTCTTT. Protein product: CASSLETGLGTEAFF.

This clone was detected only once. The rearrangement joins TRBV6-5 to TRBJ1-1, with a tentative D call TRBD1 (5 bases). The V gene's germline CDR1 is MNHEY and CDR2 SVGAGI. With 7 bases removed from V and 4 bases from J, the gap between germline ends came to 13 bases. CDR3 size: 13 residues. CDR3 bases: TGTGCCAGCAACCAGGGCAGTTCCACTGAAGCTTTCTTT. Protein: CASNQGSSTEAFF.

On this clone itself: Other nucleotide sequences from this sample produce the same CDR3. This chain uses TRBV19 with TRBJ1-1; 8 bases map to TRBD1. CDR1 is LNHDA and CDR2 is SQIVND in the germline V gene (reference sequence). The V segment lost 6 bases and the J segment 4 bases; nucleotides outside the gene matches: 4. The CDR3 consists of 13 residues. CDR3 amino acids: CASRNRGSTEAFF. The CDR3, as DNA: TGTGCCAGTAGAAACAGGGGGAGCACTGAAGCTTTCTTT. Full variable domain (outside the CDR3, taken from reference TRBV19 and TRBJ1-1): DGGITQSPKYLFRKEGQNVTLSCEQNLNHDAMYWYRQDPGQGLRLIYYSQIVNDFQKGDIAEGYSVSREKKESFPLTVTSAQKNPTAFYLCASRNRGSTEAFFGQGTRLTVV.

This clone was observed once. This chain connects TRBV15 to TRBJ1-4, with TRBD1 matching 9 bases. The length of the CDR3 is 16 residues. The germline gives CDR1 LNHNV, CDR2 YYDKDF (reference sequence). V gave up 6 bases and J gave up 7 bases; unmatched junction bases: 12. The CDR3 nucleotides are TGTGCCACCAGAGGTGTCATAGGGACAGGGCTTGAAAAACTGTTTTTT. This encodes CATRGVIGTGLEKLFF.

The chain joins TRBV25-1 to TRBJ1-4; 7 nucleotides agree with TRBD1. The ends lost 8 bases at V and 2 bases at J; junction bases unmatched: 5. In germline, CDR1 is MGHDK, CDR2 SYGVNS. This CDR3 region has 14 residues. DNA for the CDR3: TGTGCCAGCTTTGGGGACAGCACTAATGAAAAACTGTTTTTT. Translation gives CASFGDSTNEKLFF.

CDR3 protein: CASSPITGNTEAFF. The DNA of the CDR3 is TGTGCCAGCAGCCCCATCACAGGTAACACTGAAGCTTTCTTT. The chain employs TRBV9 and TRBJ1-1; D perhaps matches TRBD1 (5 bases). The CDR3 contains 14 residues. Germline V gives CDR1 SGDLS, CDR2 YYNGEE. Trimming cost V 4 bases and J 2 bases, with 12 bases left between them.

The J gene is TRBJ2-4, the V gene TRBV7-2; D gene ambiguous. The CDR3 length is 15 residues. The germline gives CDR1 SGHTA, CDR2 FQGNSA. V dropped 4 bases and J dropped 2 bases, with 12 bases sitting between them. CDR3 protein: CASSSPTSTKNIQYF. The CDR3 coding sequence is TGTGCCAGCAGCTCACCAACATCGACCAAAAACATTCAGTACTTC.

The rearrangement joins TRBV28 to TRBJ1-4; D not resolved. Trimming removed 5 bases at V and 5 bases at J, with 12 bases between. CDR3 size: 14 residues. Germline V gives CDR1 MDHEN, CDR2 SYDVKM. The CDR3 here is CASSRLNQNEKLFF. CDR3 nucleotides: TGTGCCAGCAGTCGACTGAACCAAAATGAAAAACTGTTTTTT.

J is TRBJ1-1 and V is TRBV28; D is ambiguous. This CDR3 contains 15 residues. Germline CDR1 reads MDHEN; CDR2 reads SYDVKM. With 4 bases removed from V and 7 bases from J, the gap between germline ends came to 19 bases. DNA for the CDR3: TGTGCCAGCAGTTCCACGGGAATGGAAGCAGTTGAAGCTTTCTTT. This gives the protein CASSSTGMEAVEAFF.

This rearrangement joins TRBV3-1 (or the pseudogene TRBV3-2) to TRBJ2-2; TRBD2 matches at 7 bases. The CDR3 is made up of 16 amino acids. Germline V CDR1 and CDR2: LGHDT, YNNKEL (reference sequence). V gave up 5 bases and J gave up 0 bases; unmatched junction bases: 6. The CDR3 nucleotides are TGTGCCAGCAGCTTTTCGGGGGGAGCGAACACCGGGGAGCTGTTTTTT. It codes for CASSFSGGANTGELFF.

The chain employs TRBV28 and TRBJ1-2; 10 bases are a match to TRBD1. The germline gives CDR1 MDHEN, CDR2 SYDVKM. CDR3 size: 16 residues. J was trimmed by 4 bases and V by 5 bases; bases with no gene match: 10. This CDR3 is CASSPLGQGGSYGYTF. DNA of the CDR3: TGTGCCAGCAGTCCTCTCGGACAGGGGGGAAGCTATGGCTACACCTTC.

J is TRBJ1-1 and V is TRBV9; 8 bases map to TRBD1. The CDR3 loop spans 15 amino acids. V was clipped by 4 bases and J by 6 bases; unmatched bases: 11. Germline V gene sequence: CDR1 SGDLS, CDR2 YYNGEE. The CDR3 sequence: CASSPSRTGFAEAFF. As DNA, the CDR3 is TGTGCCAGCAGCCCGAGTCGGACAGGGTTCGCTGAAGCTTTCTTT.

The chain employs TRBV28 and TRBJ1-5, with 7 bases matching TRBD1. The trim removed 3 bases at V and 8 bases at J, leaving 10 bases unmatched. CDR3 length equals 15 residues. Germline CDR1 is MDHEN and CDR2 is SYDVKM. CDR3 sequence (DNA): TGTGCCAGCAGTTTTGGGGCAGGGGGTCGAGAGCCCCAGCATTTT. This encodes CASSFGAGGREPQHF.

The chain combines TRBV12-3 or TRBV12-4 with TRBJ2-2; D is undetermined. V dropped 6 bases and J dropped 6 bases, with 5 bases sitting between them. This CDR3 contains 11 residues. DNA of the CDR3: TGTGCCAGCAGCCCCTCCGGGGAGCTGTTTTTT. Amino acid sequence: CASSPSGELFF.

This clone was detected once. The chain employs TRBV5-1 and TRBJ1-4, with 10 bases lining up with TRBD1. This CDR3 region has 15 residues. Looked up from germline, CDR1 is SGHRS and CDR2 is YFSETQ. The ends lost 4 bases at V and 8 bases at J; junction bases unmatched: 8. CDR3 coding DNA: TGCGCCAGCAGCCTAGGGACAGGGGCCTACGAAAAACTGTTTTTT. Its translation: CASSLGTGAYEKLFF.